This TCR beta chain was recovered during a study of cytomegalovirus exposure and HLA in healthy donors. Study-wide points: Rarity held for most TCR sequences, but there were some public TCRs that occurred in many donors. Among TCR beta chains, those listed as cytomegalovirus-associated numbered over 150.

Comments on this clone: As yet, its antigen is unknown.

With V trimmed by 6 bases and J by 9 bases, 16 bases remained unmatched. Germline V gene sequence: CDR1 SNHLY, CDR2 FYNNEI. The CDR3 runs 16 residues. Clones were sequenced by immunoSEQ multiplex PCR, and TCRdb holds only the in-frame ones, with some missing. The repertoire holds 200,000 or so clones, with 65% to 90% as singletons. The clonotype originates from a woman between 25 and 40 years old in good health and CMV-seropositive. The rearrangement links TRBV2 to TRBJ2-1; 8 nucleotides align to TRBD2. The sample comprised PBMCs. The CDR3 DNA follows: TGTGCCAGCAGCCGAAGGCCCCCGACTAGCGCAGCTGAGCAGTTCTTC. This codes for CASSRRPPTSAAEQFF.